This TCR beta chain was documented in a study of T cells expressing NK-cell markers. For the study at large: Sorted CD3+CD56+NKG2C+, CD3+CD56+NKG2C- and CD3+CD56-NKG2C+ T-cell subsets were beta-chain profiled. Study observations and caveats: The CD3+CD56-NKG2C+ fraction of a handful of donors was also led by these clonotypes. A range of 1.0-7.0% of CD8+ T cells consisted of dominant NKG2C+ clonotypes in six donors.

TCRdb reprocessed the 5' RACE reads and keeps a single row for each CDR3 protein, giving no DNA. The repertoire shows fewer than 550,000 distinct CDR3 sequences; the top ten hold approximately 1.5%. There are 16 residues in the CDR3. With regard to this clonotype: Its antigen remains unknown.

The chain links TRBV21-1 to TRBJ2-5; TCRdb's D call of TRBD2 is untestable without DNA. TRBV21-1 is assigned pseudogene status. The TCR was taken from a woman aged 45-59 years in good health. The sequenced sample was blood T cells: a sorted CD56 or NKG2C T cell subset, CD4+ or CD8+ T cells, or bulk PBMC T cells (not recorded which). The chain's CDR3 is CASSKETSGRRETQYF.